This T cell receptor (beta chain) originates from a study of shared clonotypes between healthy human individuals. Sequencing used immunoSEQ multiplex PCR; TCRdb keeps in-frame clones, though not all of them. The data show a few million clones, with 85% to 95% seen just once and more than 1.5% held by the top ten. CD45RO-negative, CCR7-selected cells formed the naive CD8 fraction, which excluded terminally differentiated effector memory CD45RA+ cells. In germline, CDR1 is MDHEN, CDR2 SYDVKM. The CDR3 runs to 15 residues. The V segment lost 3 bases and the J segment 5 bases; nucleotides outside the gene matches: 8.

Specimen: naive CD8+ T cells from PBMCs. J is TRBJ2-7 and V is TRBV28; 9 positions agree with TRBD1. The sequence derives from a man aged 18 to 29 in good health. Some clones in this sample may be carry-over from other donors' samples. In DNA, the CDR3 is TGTGCCAGCAGTTTCTGGACAGGGGAGGCAAACGAGCAGTACTTC. It codes for CASSFWTGEANEQYF.